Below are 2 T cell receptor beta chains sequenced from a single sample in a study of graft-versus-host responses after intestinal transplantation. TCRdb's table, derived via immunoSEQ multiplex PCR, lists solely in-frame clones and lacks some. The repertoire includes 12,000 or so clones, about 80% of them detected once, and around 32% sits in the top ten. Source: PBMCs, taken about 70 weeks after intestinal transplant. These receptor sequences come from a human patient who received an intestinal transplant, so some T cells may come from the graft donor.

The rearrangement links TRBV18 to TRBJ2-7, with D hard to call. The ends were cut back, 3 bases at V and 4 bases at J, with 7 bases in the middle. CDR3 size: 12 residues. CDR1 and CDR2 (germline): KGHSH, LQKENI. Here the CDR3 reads CASSPVSYEQYF. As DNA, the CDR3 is TGTGCCAGCTCACCGGTTAGTTACGAGCAGTACTTC.

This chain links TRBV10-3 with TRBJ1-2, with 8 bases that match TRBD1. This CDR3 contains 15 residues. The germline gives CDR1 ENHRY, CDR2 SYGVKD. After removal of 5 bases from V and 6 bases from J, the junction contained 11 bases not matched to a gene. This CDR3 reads CAISINRQGNDGYTF. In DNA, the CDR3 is TGTGCCATCAGTATTAACCGACAGGGGAACGATGGCTACACCTTC.